This T cell receptor beta chain was documented in a study of cytomegalovirus exposure and HLA in healthy donors. The germline gives CDR1 LNHNV, CDR2 YYDKDF (reference sequence). This CDR3 region has 15 residues. With 5 bases removed from V and 3 bases from J, the gap between germline ends came to 15 bases. It was with 60 Vbeta and 13 Jbeta primers that the PCR ran. Sequencing was performed with immunoSEQ multiplex PCR; in TCRdb, only in-frame clones are kept and a portion is missing. The sample yields over 95,000 clones, around 77% seen once. Study-wide points: Many donors shared some public TCRs, even though most TCR sequences were rare. Trimming of TCR beta V- and J-genes showed a link, identified in a later analysis, to a missense DCLRE1C variant. Sequencing depth across donors, presence/absence analyses assumed, was roughly uniform.

A note on this clone: Its antigen is unidentified.

The rearrangement uses TRBV15 and TRBJ2-3; perhaps TRBD2 as D (5 bases). Sequencing was carried out using PBMCs. The TCR comes from a woman between 25 and 40 years old in good health and CMV-seropositive. The CDR3 is CATSWTLLATDTQYF. The CDR3 coding sequence is TGTGCCACCAGCTGGACCCTTTTAGCGACAGATACGCAGTATTTT.